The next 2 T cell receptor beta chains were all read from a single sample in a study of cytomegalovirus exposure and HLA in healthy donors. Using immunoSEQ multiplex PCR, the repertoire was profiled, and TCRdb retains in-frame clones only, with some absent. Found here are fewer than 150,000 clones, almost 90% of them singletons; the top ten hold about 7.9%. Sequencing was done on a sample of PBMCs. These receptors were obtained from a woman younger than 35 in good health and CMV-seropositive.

CDR3 loop: CASSWGGSVGTDTQYF. Here the CDR3 DNA reads TGTGCCAGCAGCTGGGGCGGTTCGGTTGGCACAGATACGCAGTATTTT. The chain links TRBV7-6 to TRBJ2-3; D perhaps matches TRBD1 (5 bases). CDR3 size: 16 residues. CDR1 SGHVS and CDR2 FNYEAQ come from the germline V gene. V was shortened by 4 bases and J by 1 base, with 15 bases between the two germline ends.

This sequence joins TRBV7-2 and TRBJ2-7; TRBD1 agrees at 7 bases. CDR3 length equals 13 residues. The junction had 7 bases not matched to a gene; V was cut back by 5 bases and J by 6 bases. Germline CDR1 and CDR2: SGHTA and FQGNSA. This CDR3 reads CASSADRVSEQYF. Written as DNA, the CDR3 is TGTGCCAGCAGCGCAGACAGGGTGAGCGAGCAGTACTTC.